The subject of this entry is one TCR beta chain. There is no known antigen for this receptor. Base qualities are not at hand, and no much larger clone is one base apart. The library came from PCR. TCRdb records Illumina HiSeq 2500 as the sequencer. TCR library preparation used molecular barcoding, with unique molecular identifiers applied to normalize quantification of the TCRbeta repertoire. TCRdb reran the public reads through fastp at Q25 and MiXCR, keeping productive beta chains. CDR3 protein sequences are deduplicated, and each keeps its most common genes and DNA. Across this sample there are 250,000 to 400,000 distinct CDR3 sequences, with approximately 23% seen only once. The ten largest make up roughly 9.7% of the sample. This specimen comes from a study of T-cell reconstitution after alpha-beta-depleted transplantation in children listed by TCRdb under 2016. For the study in its entirety: The study quantitatively tracked T-cell immune reconstitution after TCRalphabeta/CD19-depleted allogeneic hematopoietic cell transplantation in children using TCR repertoire profiling.

Broad study findings and their caveats: The frequencies of hyperexpanded clones fell over the following months, and after one year, T-cell counts and TCRbeta diversity were mostly attributed to newly produced T cells. The apparently early alphabetaT-cell count recovery about two months after transplant was reportedly dependent on only several hundred rapidly expanded clones derived from non-depleted graft cells. The high TCRbeta diversity at day 60 in some patients was ascribed to recipient T cells and intrathymic progenitors that had survived conditioning.

The treatment or condition label of this sample denotes: allogeneic hematopoietic cell transplantation with graft depleted of TCRalphabeta T cells and CD19 B cells. The transplant recipients were children given TCRalphabeta/CD19-depleted allogeneic hematopoietic cell grafts. Germline trimming amounts to 6 bases on V and 4 bases on J, with 9 as the count of junction bases outside the gene matches. The CDR1 and CDR2 encoded by the germline V gene are SQVTM and ANQGSEA. From its cysteine to its phenylalanine, the CDR3 spans 15 amino acids. This entry keeps only the CDR3 DNA: 45 bases, framed from base 1.

The origin of this receptor is a male patient between 10 and 17 years old who had a stem cell transplant for acute lymphoblastic leukemia, so the T cells may come from the graft donor. The source material was PBMCs, mostly from graft donor cells, sampled 180 days after TCRalphabeta/CD19-depleted stem cell transplant. This chain is built from TRBV29-1 and TRBJ2-2; 9 bases in the middle match TRBD2. The nucleotide sequence is TGCAGCGTCGCCCTTCTAGCGGGATCCACCGGGGAGCTGTTTTTT. The translation is CSVALLAGSTGELFF.